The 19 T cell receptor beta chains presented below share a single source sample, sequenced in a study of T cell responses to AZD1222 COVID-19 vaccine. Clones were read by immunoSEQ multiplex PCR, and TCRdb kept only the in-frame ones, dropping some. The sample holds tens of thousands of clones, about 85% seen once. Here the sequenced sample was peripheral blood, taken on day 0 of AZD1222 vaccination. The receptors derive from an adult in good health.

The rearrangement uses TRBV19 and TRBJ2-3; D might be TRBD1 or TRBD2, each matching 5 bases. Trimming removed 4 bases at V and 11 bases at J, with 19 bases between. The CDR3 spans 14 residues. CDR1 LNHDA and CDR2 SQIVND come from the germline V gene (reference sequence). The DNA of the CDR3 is TGTGCCAGTAGTACCGGGACCATGGGGATGGGGCAGTATTTT. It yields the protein CASSTGTMGMGQYF.

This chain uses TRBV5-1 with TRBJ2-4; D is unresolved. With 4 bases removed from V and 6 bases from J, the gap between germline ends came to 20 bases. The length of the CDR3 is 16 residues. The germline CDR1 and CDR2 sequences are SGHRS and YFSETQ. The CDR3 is CASSPIFAAGSNIQYF. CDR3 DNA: TGCGCCAGCAGCCCCATCTTCGCGGCCGGGTCAAACATTCAGTACTTC.

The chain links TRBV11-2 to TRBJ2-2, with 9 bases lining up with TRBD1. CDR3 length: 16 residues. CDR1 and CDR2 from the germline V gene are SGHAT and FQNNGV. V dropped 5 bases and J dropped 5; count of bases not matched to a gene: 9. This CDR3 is CASSKPGTGLTGELFF. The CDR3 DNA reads TGTGCCAGCAGCAAACCGGGGACAGGGTTGACCGGGGAGCTGTTTTTT.

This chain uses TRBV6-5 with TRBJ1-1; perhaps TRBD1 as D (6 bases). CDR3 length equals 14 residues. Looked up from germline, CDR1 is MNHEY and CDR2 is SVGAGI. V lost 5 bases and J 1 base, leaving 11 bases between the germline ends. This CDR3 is CASSNRGWNTEAFF. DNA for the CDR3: TGTGCCAGCAGTAATAGGGGGTGGAACACTGAAGCTTTCTTT.

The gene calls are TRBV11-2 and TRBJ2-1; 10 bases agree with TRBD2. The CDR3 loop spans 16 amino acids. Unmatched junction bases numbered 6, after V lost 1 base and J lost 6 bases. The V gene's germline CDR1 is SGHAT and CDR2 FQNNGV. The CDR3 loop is CASSLGSSGGFNEQFF. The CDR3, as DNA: TGTGCCAGCAGCTTAGGTTCTAGCGGGGGCTTCAATGAGCAGTTCTTC.

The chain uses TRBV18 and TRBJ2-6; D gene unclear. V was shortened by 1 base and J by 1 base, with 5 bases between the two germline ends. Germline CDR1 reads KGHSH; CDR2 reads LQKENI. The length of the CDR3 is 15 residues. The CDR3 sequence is CASSPLSSGANVLTF. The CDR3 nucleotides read TGTGCCAGCTCACCACTAAGTTCTGGGGCCAACGTCCTGACTTTC.

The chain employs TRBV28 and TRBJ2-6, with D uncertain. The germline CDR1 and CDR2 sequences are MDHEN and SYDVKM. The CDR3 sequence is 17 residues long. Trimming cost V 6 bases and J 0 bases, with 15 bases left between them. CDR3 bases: TGTGCCAGCAGACGGACCGTTATTAGCTCTGGGGCCAACGTCCTGACTTTC. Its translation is CASRRTVISSGANVLTF. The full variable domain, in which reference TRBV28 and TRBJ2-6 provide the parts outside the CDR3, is DVKVTQSSRYLVKRTGEKVFLECVQDMDHENMFWYRQDPGLGLRLIYFSYDVKMKEKGDIPEGYSVSREKKERFSLILESASTNQTSMYLCASRRTVISSGANVLTFGAGSRLTVL.

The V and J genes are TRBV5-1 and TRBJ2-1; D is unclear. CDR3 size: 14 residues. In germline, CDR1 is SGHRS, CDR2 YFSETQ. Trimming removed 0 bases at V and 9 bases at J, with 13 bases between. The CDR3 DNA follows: TGCGCCAGCAGCTTGGGACTCCCCGGCCCTGAGCAGTTCTTC. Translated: CASSLGLPGPEQFF.

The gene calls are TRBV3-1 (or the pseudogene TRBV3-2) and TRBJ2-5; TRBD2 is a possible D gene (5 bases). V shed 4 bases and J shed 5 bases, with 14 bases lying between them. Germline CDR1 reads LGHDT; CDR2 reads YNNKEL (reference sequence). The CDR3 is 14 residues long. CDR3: CASSLRTWEETQYF. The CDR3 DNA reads TGTGCCAGCAGCCTTCGGACCTGGGAGGAGACCCAGTACTTC.

CDR3 residues: CASSQRTLSPLHF. CDR3 nucleotides: TGTGCCAGCAGCCAACGGACGCTTTCACCCCTCCACTTT. The chain uses TRBV11-2 and TRBJ1-6; D remains unclear. The CDR3 contains 13 residues. Germline V gives CDR1 SGHAT, CDR2 FQNNGV. V lost 5 bases, J lost 9 bases, and 11 bases lay in between.

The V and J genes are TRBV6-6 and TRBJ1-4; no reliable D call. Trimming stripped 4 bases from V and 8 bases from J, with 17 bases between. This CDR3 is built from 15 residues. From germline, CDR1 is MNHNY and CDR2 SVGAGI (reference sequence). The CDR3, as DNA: TGTGCCAGCAGTTCGAGGAATCCGCTTGGGGAAAAACTGTTTTTT. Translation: CASSSRNPLGEKLFF.

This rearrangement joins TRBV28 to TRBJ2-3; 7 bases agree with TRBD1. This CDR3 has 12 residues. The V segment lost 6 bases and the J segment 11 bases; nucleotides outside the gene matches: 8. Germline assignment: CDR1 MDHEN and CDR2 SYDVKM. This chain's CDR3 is CASSIPGQKQYF. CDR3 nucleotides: TGTGCCAGCAGCATACCGGGACAGAAGCAGTATTTT.

CDR3 loop: CASSLDRAGEKLFF. CDR3 DNA sequence: TGTGCCAGCAGCCTGGACAGGGCTGGGGAAAAACTGTTTTTT. This chain joins TRBV5-8 and TRBJ1-4, with 8 bases fitting TRBD1. There are 14 residues in the CDR3. V shed 4 bases, J shed 8 bases, and the junction held 7 bases outside the gene matches. From germline, CDR1 is SGHTS and CDR2 YDEGEE.

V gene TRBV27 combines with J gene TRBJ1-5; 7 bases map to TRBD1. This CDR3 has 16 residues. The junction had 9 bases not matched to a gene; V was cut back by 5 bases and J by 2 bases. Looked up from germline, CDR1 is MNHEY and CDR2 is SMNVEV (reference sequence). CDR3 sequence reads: CASSPRQGAGNQPQHF. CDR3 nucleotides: TGTGCCAGCAGTCCAAGACAGGGTGCGGGCAATCAGCCCCAGCATTTT.

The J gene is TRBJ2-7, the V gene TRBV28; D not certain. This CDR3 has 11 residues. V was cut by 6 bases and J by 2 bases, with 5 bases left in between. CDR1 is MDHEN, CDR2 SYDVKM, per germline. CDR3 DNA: TGTGCCAGCAGCTTTACCTACGAGCAGTACTTC. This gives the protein CASSFTYEQYF.

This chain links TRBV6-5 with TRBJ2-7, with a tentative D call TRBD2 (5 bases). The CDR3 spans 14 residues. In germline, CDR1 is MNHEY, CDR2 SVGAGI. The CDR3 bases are TGTGGAACACAAGGTCGGAGGTACCAGAACGAGCAGTACTTC. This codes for CGTQGRRYQNEQYF.

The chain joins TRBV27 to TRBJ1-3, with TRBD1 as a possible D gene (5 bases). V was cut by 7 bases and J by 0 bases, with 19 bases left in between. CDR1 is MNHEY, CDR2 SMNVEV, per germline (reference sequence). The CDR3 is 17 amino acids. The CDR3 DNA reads TGTGCCAGCATTATTGACTTGGGGGGGTCCTCTGGAAACACCATATATTTT. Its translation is CASIIDLGGSSGNTIYF.

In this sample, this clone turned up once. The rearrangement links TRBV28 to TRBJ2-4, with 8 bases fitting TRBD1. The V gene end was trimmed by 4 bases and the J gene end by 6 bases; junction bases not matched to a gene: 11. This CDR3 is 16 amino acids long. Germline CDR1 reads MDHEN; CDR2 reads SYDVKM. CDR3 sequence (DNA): TGTGCCAGCAGTTCCCCCGTGACAGGGGAAAGAAACATTCAGTACTTC. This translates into CASSSPVTGERNIQYF. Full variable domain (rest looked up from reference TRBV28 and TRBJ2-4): DVKVTQSSRYLVKRTGEKVFLECVQDMDHENMFWYRQDPGLGLRLIYFSYDVKMKEKGDIPEGYSVSREKKERFSLILESASTNQTSMYLCASSSPVTGERNIQYFGAGTRLSVL.

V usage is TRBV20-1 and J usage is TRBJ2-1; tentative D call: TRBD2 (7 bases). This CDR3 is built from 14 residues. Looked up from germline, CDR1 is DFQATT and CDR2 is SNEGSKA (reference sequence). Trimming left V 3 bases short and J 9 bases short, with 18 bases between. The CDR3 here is CSASGGGRLSEQFF. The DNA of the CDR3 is TGCAGTGCTAGTGGGGGGGGCCGGCTCAGTGAGCAGTTCTTC.